This T cell receptor beta chain was sequenced in a study of control samples from healthy donors and cancer patients. TCRdb's table, derived via immunoSEQ multiplex PCR, lists solely in-frame clones and lacks some. The sample has over 150,000 clones, approximately 94% seen once; the top ten hold 12% to 15%. This sequence was found in a man aged 55 to 70 with colorectal cancer. The sequencing sample was made of PBMCs.

DNA of the CDR3: TGTGCCAGCAGCCCGAACAGGGGCGAGCAGTACTTC. It specifies CASSPNRGEQYF. The J gene is TRBJ2-7, the V gene TRBV7-9; TRBD1 agrees at 7 bases. CDR1 and CDR2 (germline): SEHNR, FQNEAQ (reference sequence). CDR3 size: 12 residues. Trimming at V came to 5 bases and at J to 6 bases, leaving 4 bases not matched to a gene.